Listed below are T cell receptor beta chains from one sample, sequenced in a study of graft-versus-host responses after intestinal transplantation. The data were produced by immunoSEQ multiplex PCR, yet TCRdb's version contains in-frame clones alone and is incomplete. The sample shows approximately 100,000 clones, 93% of them seen only once. Antigens for these TCRs are unknown. The sequences come from unstimulated CD8+ T cells sorted from spleen or lymph node cells, collected before intestinal transplant. These receptors were taken from a human donor who received an intestinal transplant. CDR3s include the opening cysteine and the closing phenylalanine or tryptophan. A D gene is named only where the DNA matches it firmly. A row's size may be missing; if present it is once, few, many or a size class.

d_call	clone_size	v_call	j_call	cdr3_nt	cdr3_aa
NA	few	TRBV19	TRBJ1-1	TGTGCCAGTAGTATAGGAATCGGGGCTGAAGCTTTCTTT	CASSIGIGAEAFF
TRBD1	NA	TRBV4-1	TRBJ2-7	TGCGCCAGCAGCCAAGAAAATCAGGGGGCTAACGAGCAGTACTTC	CASSQENQGANEQYF
NA	NA	TRBV5-4	TRBJ1-1	TGTGCCAGCAGCTGGGGATCTGGCACTGAAGCTTTCTTT	CASSWGSGTEAFF
TRBD2	NA	TRBV7-9	TRBJ2-7	TGTGCCAGCAGCTTGCCTAGCGGGGCCCCCTACGAGCAGTACTTC	CASSLPSGAPYEQYF
NA	NA	TRBV14	TRBJ1-1	TGTGCCATCCAGCGGGGATTGAACACTGAAGCTTTCTTT	CAIQRGLNTEAFF
NA	NA	TRBV2	TRBJ1-5	TGTGCCAGCAGTGAGACCGGAGAGGGCAATCAGCCCCAGCATTTT	CASSETGEGNQPQHF
TRBD1	NA	TRBV11-2	TRBJ1-6	TGTGCCAGCGCCCTTTCCGCCGGGACAGATAATTCACCCCTCCACTTT	CASALSAGTDNSPLHF
NA	NA	TRBV5-5	TRBJ1-2	TGTGCCAGCAGTTTCCCTGACAGCTTCGCTGGCTACACCTTC	CASSFPDSFAGYTF
TRBD2	NA	TRBV7-9	TRBJ2-7	TGTGCCAGCAGTCAAGCGGGGTCCTACGAGCAGTACTTC	CASSQAGSYEQYF
NA	NA	TRBV27	TRBJ1-4	TGTGCCAGCAGTTTAGGGGGAGGTTATGAAAAACTGTTTTTT	CASSLGGGYEKLFF
TRBD1	NA	TRBV10-3	TRBJ1-5	TGTGCCATCAGTGAGTCAGTAAATCCAGGGGGCAACAATCAGCCCCAGCATTTT	CAISESVNPGGNNQPQHF
TRBD2	NA	TRBV2	TRBJ2-5	TGTGCCAGCAGTGACCCCGGGGGCGGGGGGGACCAAGAGACCCAGTACTTC	CASSDPGGGGDQETQYF
TRBD2	NA	TRBV2	TRBJ2-3	TGTGCCAGCAGTGGGGCTAGCGGGGGCCGGGGCGATACGCAGTATTTT	CASSGASGGRGDTQYF
TRBD1	NA	TRBV7-9	TRBJ1-2	TGTGCCAGCAGCTTAGTGTCACGGACAGGGAGTGGCTACACCTTC	CASSLVSRTGSGYTF
NA	NA	TRBV2	TRBJ1-4	TGTGCCAGCAGTGATACAGAACCAAAACTGTTTTTT	CASSDTEPKLFF
NA	NA	TRBV6-1	TRBJ2-1	TGTGCCAGCAGTGAAGGGTGGCCCTTGAACGACAATGAGCAGTTCTTC	CASSEGWPLNDNEQFF
NA	NA	TRBV6-5	TRBJ1-1	TGTGCCAGCAGTTACTTCGCAAACACTGAAGCTTTCTTT	CASSYFANTEAFF
NA	once	TRBV6-1	TRBJ2-2	TGTGCCAGCATCATTGGGTTAGGGAACACCGGGGAGCTGTTTTTT	CASIIGLGNTGELFF
NA	NA	TRBV9	TRBJ1-2	TGTGCCAGCAGCGGTTATGGGTCAACCTATGGCTACACCTTC	CASSGYGSTYGYTF
TRBD1	NA	TRBV5-1	TRBJ2-3	TGCGCCAGCAGCTTAGGACAGGGCCAGGATACGCAGTATTTT	CASSLGQGQDTQYF
NA	NA	TRBV13	TRBJ2-1	TGTGCCAGCGTCGGCAGTCTCAATGAGCAGTTCTTC	CASVGSLNEQFF
NA	NA	TRBV12-2	TRBJ1-2	TGTGCAAGTCGAGCAGGGGATGGCTACACCTTC	CASRAGDGYTF
NA	NA	TRBV7-9	TRBJ2-1	TGTGCCAGCAGCTTAGGCATCGTAGAGCAGTTCTTC	CASSLGIVEQFF
NA	NA	TRBV6-1	TRBJ1-2	TGTGCCAGCAGAACCCGGGCCCCTGGCGGCTACACCTTC	CASRTRAPGGYTF